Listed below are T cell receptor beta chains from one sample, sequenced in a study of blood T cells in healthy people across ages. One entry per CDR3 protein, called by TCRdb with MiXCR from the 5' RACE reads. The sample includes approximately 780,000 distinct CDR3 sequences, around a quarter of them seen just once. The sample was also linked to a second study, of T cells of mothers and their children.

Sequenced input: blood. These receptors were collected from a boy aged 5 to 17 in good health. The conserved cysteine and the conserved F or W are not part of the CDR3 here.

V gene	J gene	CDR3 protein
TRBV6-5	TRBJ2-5	ASSYPGLEETQY
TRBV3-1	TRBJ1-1	ASSLIIGTGEFEAF
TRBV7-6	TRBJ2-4	ASSSGGGAKNIQY
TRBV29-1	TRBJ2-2	SVETGGPDGELF
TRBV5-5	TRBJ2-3	ASSSNRRKSTDTQY
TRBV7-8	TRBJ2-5	ASSRGNPETQY
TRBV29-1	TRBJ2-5	SVEDGEGETQETQY
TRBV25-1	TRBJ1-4	ASSPGAGKVDEKLF
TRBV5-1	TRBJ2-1	ASSLGVESYNEQF
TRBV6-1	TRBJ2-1	ASSVGGPTVYNEQF
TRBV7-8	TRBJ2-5	ASSGPRLAAGETQY
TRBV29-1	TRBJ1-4	SVDGVLGANEKLF
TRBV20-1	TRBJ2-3	SARDPPGGGTDTQY
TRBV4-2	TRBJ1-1	ASSQEGFLVGTEAF
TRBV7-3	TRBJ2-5	ASPETQY
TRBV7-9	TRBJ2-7	ASSFQRQNEQY
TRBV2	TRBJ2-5	ASGVRPETQY
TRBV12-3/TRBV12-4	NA	ASSFIQGVPYEQY
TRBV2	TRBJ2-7	ASRDGLWGGASYEQY
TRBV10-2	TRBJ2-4	ASRGDSTRDIQY
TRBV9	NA	ASSPIAELHEQY
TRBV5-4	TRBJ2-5	ASSIQRGGSETQY
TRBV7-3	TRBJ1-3	ASSPSGQIGNTIY
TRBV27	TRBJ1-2	ASSFPQGGYT
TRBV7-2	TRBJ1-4	ASSLPSRGRLF
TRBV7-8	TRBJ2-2	TSSFLTGSTATGELF
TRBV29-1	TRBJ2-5	SACDAPQETQY
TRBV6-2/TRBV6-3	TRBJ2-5	ARDRTGLAGLGETQY
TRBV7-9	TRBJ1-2	ASSLGSVPYGYT
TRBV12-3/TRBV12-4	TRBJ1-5	ASSSPGTGDTQPQH